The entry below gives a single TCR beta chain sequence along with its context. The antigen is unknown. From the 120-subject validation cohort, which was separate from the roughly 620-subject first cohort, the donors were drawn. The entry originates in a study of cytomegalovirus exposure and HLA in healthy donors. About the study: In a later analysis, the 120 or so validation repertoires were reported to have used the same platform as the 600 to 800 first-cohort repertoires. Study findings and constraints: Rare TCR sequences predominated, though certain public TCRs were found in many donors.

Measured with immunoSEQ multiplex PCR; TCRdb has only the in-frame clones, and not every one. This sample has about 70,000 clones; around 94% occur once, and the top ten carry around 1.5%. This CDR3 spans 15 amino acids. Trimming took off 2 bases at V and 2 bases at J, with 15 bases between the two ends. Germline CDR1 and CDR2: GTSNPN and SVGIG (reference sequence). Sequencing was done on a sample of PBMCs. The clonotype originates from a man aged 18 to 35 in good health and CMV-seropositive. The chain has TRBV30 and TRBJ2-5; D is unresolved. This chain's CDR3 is CAWSLFRNNQETQYF. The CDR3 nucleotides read TGTGCCTGGAGTCTTTTCAGGAATAATCAAGAGACCCAGTACTTC.